The TCR beta chain under discussion was sequenced for a study of T cell responses to AZD1222 COVID-19 vaccine. Points from the study as a whole: A mostly white British donor set with more females was recruited, and clonal diversity was possibly underestimated.

This clone turned up a few times. Antigen specificity is unknown. Profiling relied on immunoSEQ multiplex PCR, and the TCRdb table lists in-frame clones only, not all of them. Of 150,000 to 200,000 clones listed, 85% to 90% were seen once; the top ten hold under 8%. This CDR3 is built from 15 residues. The junction had 6 bases not matched to a gene; V was cut back by 3 bases and J by 5 bases. Germline values: CDR1 SGHTA, CDR2 FQGNSA. Sequences were derived from peripheral blood, sampled on day 0 of AZD1222 vaccination. This sequence was found in an adult in good health. The chain recombines TRBV7-2 with TRBJ1-5; the match to TRBD1 covers 8 bases. CDR3 DNA sequence: TGTGCCAGCAGCTTCACCGGGACAGGACATCAGCCCCAGCATTTT. Encoded protein: CASSFTGTGHQPQHF.